The clone carrying this TCR beta chain was observed a few times. Its matching antigen is unknown. Germline CDR1 MGHRA, CDR2 YSYEKL. CDR3 size: 15 residues. The V end was cut by 1 base, the J end by 5 bases, with 14 bases between. Diagnosis rested on symptoms, serum thyroxine and TRAb, thyroid ultrasound, and orbital computed tomography. The data originate from a study of T cells in Graves' hyperthyroidism and ophthalmopathy. General study points: A model built on 13 V-J features separated ophthalmopathy from stable hyperthyroidism. Most clonotypes expanded in thyroid above 0.001 were likewise present in blood.

The CDR3 regions of TCR beta were amplified from RNA transcripts. Primed by the HTBI set, a first-round RT-PCR was run on the TCR CDR3. MiXCR was run by TCRdb on the multiplex PCR reads, yielding one entry per CDR3 protein. The table records hundreds of thousands of distinct CDR3 sequences, roughly 14% of them present only once. This TCR derives from a woman in her 40s with Graves' ophthalmopathy. The chain combines TRBV4-1 with TRBJ1-1; D call uncertain. Sequencing used blood. The CDR3 bases are TGCGCCAGCAGCCAAGGACGTTTACGGTTGACTGAAGCTTTCTTT. This translates into CASSQGRLRLTEAFF.